This is a list of T cell receptor beta chains from one sample in a study of blood T cell repertoires in COVID-19. The protocol was immunoSEQ multiplex PCR, while the TCRdb copy is restricted to in-frame clones and leaves out a portion. The sample comprises fewer than 250,000 clones, roughly 83% of which are singletons, and 5% to 6% rests with the top ten. The sequencing sample was made of peripheral blood. The source of these receptors is a woman over 75 with COVID-19, enrolled during active disease. Both conserved end residues are part of each CDR3. Each record gives: D gene, clone size, J gene, V gene, CDR3 length, CDR3 protein, CDR3 DNA. The D gene is left open where the match is weak. Some rows mark clone size as missing; the rest say once, few, many or name a class of expanded clone.

. | . | TRBJ1-4 | TRBV6-6 | 16 | CASSPRNQGSGEKLFF | TGTGCCAGCAGTCCACGAAACCAGGGTTCAGGAGAAAAACTGTTTTTT
. | . | TRBJ1-2 | TRBV11-2 | 14 | CASSAGRFNYGYTF | TGTGCCAGCAGCGCGGGACGGTTTAACTATGGCTACACCTTC
TRBD1 | . | TRBJ2-7 | TRBV5-1 | 14 | CASSPDRGLGEQYF | TGCGCCAGCAGCCCGGACAGGGGGCTGGGGGAGCAGTACTTC
. | . | TRBJ1-6 | TRBV7-8 | 14 | CASSLGGVQGPLHF | TGTGCCAGCAGCTTAGGGGGGGTCCAAGGGCCCCTCCACTTT
TRBD1 | . | TRBJ1-6 | TRBV11-2 | 14 | CASSSTGGHSPLHF | TGTGCCAGCAGCTCAACAGGGGGCCATTCACCCCTCCACTTT
. | . | TRBJ2-1 | TRBV7-8 | 14 | CASSLGLAYNEQFF | TGTGCCAGCAGCTTAGGACTAGCCTACAATGAGCAGTTCTTC
TRBD1 | once | TRBJ1-1 | TRBV11-2 | 15 | CASSLVGTGNTEAFF | TGTGCCAGCAGCTTAGTCGGGACAGGGAACACTGAAGCTTTCTTT
TRBD1 | . | TRBJ2-7 | TRBV7-9 | 17 | CASSLGSWTGEYYEQYF | TGTGCCAGCAGCTTAGGGTCTTGGACAGGGGAGTACTACGAGCAGTACTTC
TRBD1 | . | TRBJ1-5 | TRBV28 | 14 | CASRSTGGGQPQHF | TGTGCCAGCAGAAGCACAGGGGGAGGACAGCCCCAGCATTTT
TRBD1 | . | TRBJ2-6 | TRBV5-1 | 17 | CASSLGTGFSGANVLTF | TGCGCCAGCAGCTTAGGGACAGGGTTCTCTGGGGCCAACGTCCTGACTTTC
. | . | TRBJ1-1 | TRBV30 | 15 | CAWSDRHYMNTEAFF | TGTGCCTGGAGCGATAGACATTACATGAACACTGAAGCTTTCTTT
TRBD2 | . | TRBJ2-5 | TRBV5-1 | 13 | CASSLGGGETQYF | TGCGCCAGCAGCTTGGGCGGGGGTGAGACCCAGTACTTC
TRBD2 | once | TRBJ2-1 | TRBV7-2 | 15 | CASSTGGSGDNEQFF | TGTGCCAGCAGCACGGGGGGGAGCGGGGACAATGAGCAGTTCTTC
TRBD1 | . | TRBJ1-1 | TRBV10-3 | 13 | CAITPDRGTEAFF | TGTGCCATCACCCCGGACAGGGGGACTGAAGCTTTCTTT
. | . | TRBJ1-6 | TRBV19 | 14 | CASWEGQGNSPLHF | TGTGCCAGTTGGGAGGGGCAGGGGAATTCACCCCTCCACTTT
. | . | TRBJ2-5 | TRBV5-1 | 17 | CASSLSQGTPEGETQYF | TGCGCCAGCAGCTTGTCTCAGGGCACCCCTGAAGGAGAGACCCAGTACTTC
TRBD1 | . | TRBJ1-1 | TRBV29-1 | 14 | CSARDRGRDTEAFF | TGCAGCGCCCGGGACAGGGGAAGGGACACTGAAGCTTTCTTT
. | . | TRBJ1-5 | TRBV10-2 | 14 | CASSEMSFNQPQHF | TGCGCCAGCAGTGAGATGAGTTTCAATCAGCCCCAGCATTTT
. | . | TRBJ2-7 | TRBV28 | 14 | CASSFGGEGSEQYF | TGTGCCAGCAGTTTCGGAGGGGAAGGGTCCGAGCAGTACTTC
TRBD1 | . | TRBJ1-6 | TRBV19 | 16 | CASSSPGQGLLSPLHF | TGTGCCAGTAGTAGTCCGGGACAGGGGCTCTTATCACCCCTCCACTTT